Below are 23 T cell receptor beta chains sequenced from a single sample in a study of T cells after yellow fever vaccination. TCRdb analysed the 5' RACE reads with MiXCR anew, one entry per CDR3 protein. Of about 210,000 distinct CDR3 sequences listed, about 3% are singletons. The sample was CD4+ T cells sorted from PBMCs, taken 10 days after the yellow fever booster vaccination. These receptors originate from a man aged 18 to 29 who received the YFV17D yellow fever vaccine.

This clonotype was counted ten times or more. This chain uses TRBV7-9 with TRBJ2-7; 12 positions agree with TRBD2. The CDR3 is 16 amino acids. Trimming took 5 bases from V and 5 from J; bases not matched to a gene: 10. Germline CDR1 SEHNR, CDR2 FQNEAQ (reference sequence). Here the CDR3 DNA reads TGTGCCAGCAGCCCTAGCGGGGGGGCCTTTATCGACGAGCAGTACTTC. It is translated as CASSPSGGAFIDEQYF.

The sample holds many counts of this clonotype. The V gene is TRBV10-3, the J gene TRBJ1-5; no firm D call. V dropped 4 bases and J dropped 3 bases, with 4 bases sitting between them. This CDR3 comprises 12 residues. Germline V gene data show CDR1 as ENHRY and CDR2 as SYGVKD. The CDR3 reads CAISAINQPQHF. In DNA form, the CDR3 reads TGTGCCATCAGTGCCATCAATCAGCCCCAGCATTTT.

Only a few counts were recorded for this clonotype. The chain combines TRBV19 with TRBJ2-1; D not certain. The CDR3 is made up of 16 amino acids. Germline V gene sequence: CDR1 LNHDA, CDR2 SQIVND (reference sequence). With 5 bases removed from V and 0 bases from J, the gap between germline ends came to 14 bases. The CDR3 here is CASSGANRNSYNEQFF. Written as DNA, the CDR3 is TGTGCCAGTAGTGGCGCGAACCGGAACTCCTACAATGAGCAGTTCTTC.

This clonotype was detected many times. This chain uses TRBV30 with TRBJ2-3; D remains unclear. Germline V gives CDR1 GTSNPN, CDR2 SVGIG (reference sequence). The CDR3 covers 13 residues. V was clipped by 0 bases and J by 4 bases, with 8 bases between them. The CDR3 DNA reads TGTGCCTGGAGTGTACGGTCGGCAGATACGCAGTATTTT. Amino acids: CAWSVRSADTQYF.

The rearrangement joins TRBV7-9 to TRBJ2-7, with TRBD1 matching over 7 bases. The germline gives CDR1 SEHNR, CDR2 FQNEAQ (reference sequence). This CDR3 region has 16 residues. The J segment lost 1 base and the V segment lost 5 bases, leaving 11 bases of the junction unmatched. CDR3 coding DNA: TGTGCCAGCAGCCCGAACCAGACAGGGCGATCCTACGAGCAGTACGTC. Its protein product is CASSPNQTGRSYEQYV.

This clonotype was seen repeatedly, ten times or more. This chain joins TRBV29-1 and TRBJ1-2, with D unresolved. The CDR3 contains 13 residues. From germline, CDR1 is SQVTM and CDR2 ANQGSEA. Trimming removed 6 bases from V and 0 bases from J, with 11 bases in between. Written as DNA, the CDR3 is TGCAGCGTCACAGCACCAGCTAACTATGGCTACACCTTC. Translated, it gives CSVTAPANYGYTF.

In this sample, this clonotype turned up many times. The chain couples TRBV10-3 to TRBJ2-3; D is uncertain. V dropped 9 bases and J dropped 4 bases, with 8 bases sitting between them. The CDR3 loop spans 11 amino acids. Germline V gene data show CDR1 as ENHRY and CDR2 as SYGVKD. The CDR3 reads CAISTADTQYF. For the CDR3, the DNA is TGTGCCATTTCGACCGCAGATACGCAGTATTTT.

This clonotype was seen repeatedly, ten times or more. The chain is built from TRBV6-2 or TRBV6-3 and TRBJ2-5; 9 bases are shared with TRBD2. CDR1 and CDR2 (germline): MNHEY, SVGEGT. With V trimmed by 6 bases and J by 1 base, 6 bases remained unmatched. The CDR3 is 15 amino acids. DNA for the CDR3: TGTGCCAGCAGACGATTTAGCGGGAGCCAAGAGACCCAGTACTTC. Translation gives CASRRFSGSQETQYF.

This clonotype has at least ten counts. This sequence joins TRBV5-1 and TRBJ2-3; D may correspond to TRBD1 or TRBD2 (6 bases each). The CDR3 extends over 13 amino acids. V was shortened by 3 bases and J by 4 bases, with 9 bases between the two germline ends. CDR1 and CDR2 from the germline V gene are SGHRS and YFSETQ. CDR3 in amino acids: CASSWGAADTQYF. DNA of the CDR3: TGCGCCAGCAGCTGGGGGGCCGCAGATACGCAGTATTTT.

The chain recombines TRBV7-2 with TRBJ2-7; no firm D call. The CDR3 is made up of 14 amino acids. Germline values: CDR1 SGHTA, CDR2 FQGNSA. The germline V and J ends were trimmed by 0 bases and 0 bases, with 6 bases remaining between them. The CDR3 sequence: CASSLARTSYEQYF. The CDR3 coding sequence is TGTGCCAGCAGCTTAGCGCGGACCTCCTACGAGCAGTACTTC.

This clonotype was seen only a few times. CDR3 in amino acids: CASSLRGVAGYNEQFF. CDR3 nucleotide sequence: TGCGCCAGCAGCCTCCGAGGGGTAGCGGGGTACAATGAGCAGTTCTTC. V usage is TRBV4-3 and J usage is TRBJ2-1, with 8 positions matching TRBD2. With 4 bases clipped from V and 4 bases from J, the junction kept 9 bases outside the gene matches. The CDR3 consists of 16 residues. Germline V gives CDR1 LGHNA, CDR2 YSLEER.

In this sample, this clonotype turned up many times. One junction end does not reproduce the germline sequence, and a read error may be involved. The chain carries TRBV30 and TRBJ2-3; D is possibly TRBD1 or TRBD2 (5 bases each). Germline CDR1 is GTSNPN and CDR2 is SVGIG (reference sequence). The CDR3 totals 14 residues. The CDR3 nucleotides read TGTGCCGGGAGTGGTTGGGGCCCGACAGATACGCAGTATTTT. It is translated as CAGSGWGPTDTQYF.

This clonotype came up many times. The chain recombines TRBV6-5 with TRBJ1-3, with 7 positions matching TRBD1. V lost 0 bases, J lost 8 bases, and 7 bases stayed unmatched. This CDR3 region has 15 residues. Germline loops: CDR1 MNHEY, CDR2 SVGAGI. The CDR3 bases are TGTGCCAGCAGTTACTCAATACAGGGGACATACACCATATATTTT. It yields the protein CASSYSIQGTYTIYF.

This clonotype was found a few times. The chain links TRBV20-1 to TRBJ2-3; 8 nucleotides match TRBD2. Trimming at V came to 6 bases and at J to 6 bases, leaving 11 bases not matched to a gene. This CDR3 is 14 amino acids long. From germline, CDR1 is DFQATT and CDR2 SNEGSKA (reference sequence). The CDR3 reads CSATGGGGLDTQYF. The DNA for the CDR3 is TGCAGTGCCACAGGTGGCGGGGGGTTGGATACGCAGTATTTT.

Many counts were recorded for this clonotype. The J gene is TRBJ1-1, the V gene TRBV4-3, with D possibly TRBD1 on 5 matching bases. Looked up from germline, CDR1 is LGHNA and CDR2 is YSLEER. V was pared by 1 base and J by 7 bases, with 16 bases between. The CDR3 sequence is 15 residues long. CDR3 bases: TGCGCCAGCAGCCAAGCTTGGGGGGAATTAGGTGAAGCTTTCTTT. Translation gives CASSQAWGELGEAFF.

In its sample, this clonotype was seen many times. The chain recombines TRBV12-3 or TRBV12-4 with TRBJ1-6; D unresolved. The germline V and J ends were trimmed by 3 bases and 7 bases, with 13 bases remaining between them. CDR3 length equals 15 residues. The CDR3 sequence: CASSFLPGSNSPLHF. The CDR3 region has the DNA TGTGCCAGCAGTTTCCTCCCAGGTTCCAATTCACCCCTCCACTTT.

This clonotype was detected a few times. The rearrangement uses TRBV2 and TRBJ1-1; possibly TRBD1 for D (5 bases). Trimming took 4 bases from V and 7 from J, leaving 13 bases between them. CDR3 length: 13 residues. CDR1 and CDR2 from the germline V gene are SNHLY and FYNNEI. The CDR3 DNA is TGTGCCAGCAGTGGGAACCAAGGGGATGAAGCTTTCTTT. Its translation is CASSGNQGDEAFF.

This clonotype has only a few counts. V gene TRBV4-2 combines with J gene TRBJ2-1; 12 bases line up with TRBD2. Germline lookup yields CDR1 LGHNA and CDR2 YNFKEQ. The CDR3 covers 14 residues. The trim removed 0 bases at V and 12 bases at J, leaving 3 bases unmatched. CDR3 sequence reads: CASSQETSGGSQFF. The CDR3 coding sequence is TGTGCCAGCAGCCAAGAGACTAGCGGGGGTTCGCAGTTCTTC.

There are a few counts of this clonotype. The rearrangement uses TRBV5-1 and TRBJ2-3; D not certain. Trimming cost V 4 bases and J 5 bases, with 8 bases left between them. The CDR3 has 12 amino acids. CDR1 and CDR2 from the germline V gene are SGHRS and YFSETQ. CDR3 sequence: CASSRTEDTQYF. The CDR3 bases are TGCGCCAGCAGCCGGACGGAAGATACGCAGTATTTT.

This clonotype was seen ten or more times. The chain has TRBV12-3 or TRBV12-4 and TRBJ2-7; D uncertain. The CDR3 is 12 amino acids. V lost 3 bases and J lost 4, with 7 bases in between. The CDR3, as DNA: TGTGCCAGCAGTTTGACATGGTACGAGCAGTACTTC. It specifies CASSLTWYEQYF.

A few counts support this clonotype. The chain is built from TRBV5-6 and TRBJ2-2, with a weak D call TRBD2 (7 bases). Germline V lookup: CDR1 SGHDT, CDR2 YYEEEE. V was trimmed by 6 bases and J by 4 bases, leaving 19 bases between them. This CDR3 is built from 16 residues. For the CDR3, the DNA is TGTGCCAGCAACCGAAGGGGGGGAGCGGCCACCGGGGAGCTGTTTTTT. It specifies CASNRRGGAATGELFF.

This clonotype was counted many times. This chain connects TRBV10-3 to TRBJ1-1; 8 nucleotides match TRBD1. The CDR3 totals 13 residues. The germline V gene has CDR1 ENHRY and CDR2 SYGVKD. With 7 bases clipped from V and 12 bases from J, the junction kept 13 bases outside the gene matches. The CDR3 nucleotides read TGTGCCATCACCTCGGACAGGGAAGGCAATTCTTTCTTT. Amino acid sequence: CAITSDREGNSFF.

The chain joins TRBV18 to TRBJ2-3; D assignment may be TRBD1 or TRBD2 (5 bases each). There are 16 residues in the CDR3. With 5 bases removed from V and 2 bases from J, the gap between germline ends came to 17 bases. Germline V CDR1 and CDR2: KGHSH, LQKENI. The CDR3 sequence is CASSSGPSTHTDTQYF. The CDR3 nucleotides are TGTGCCAGCTCATCGGGACCATCGACGCACACAGATACGCAGTATTTT.